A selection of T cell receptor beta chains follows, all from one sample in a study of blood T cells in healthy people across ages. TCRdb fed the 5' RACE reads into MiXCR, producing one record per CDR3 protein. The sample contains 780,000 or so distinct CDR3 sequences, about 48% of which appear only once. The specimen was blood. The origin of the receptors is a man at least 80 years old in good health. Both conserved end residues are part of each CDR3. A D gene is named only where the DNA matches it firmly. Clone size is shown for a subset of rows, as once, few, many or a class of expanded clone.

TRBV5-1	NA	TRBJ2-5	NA	CASSLGRTLQETQYF	TGCGCCAGCAGCTTGGGCAGGACCCTCCAAGAGACCCAGTACTTC
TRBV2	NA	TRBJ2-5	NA	CASCWGPQETQYF	TGTGCCAGCTGTTGGGGACCCCAAGAGACCCAGTACTTC
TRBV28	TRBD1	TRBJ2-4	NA	CASSRTGTGLNIQYF	TGTGCCAGCAGTCGCACCGGGACAGGGTTGAACATTCAGTACTTC
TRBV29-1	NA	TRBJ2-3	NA	CSVEDSGTSTDTQYF	TGCAGCGTTGAGGATTCAGGGACTAGCACAGATACGCAGTATTTT
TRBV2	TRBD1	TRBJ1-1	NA	CASSRTGASTEAFF	TGTGCCAGCAGTAGGACAGGGGCGAGCACTGAAGCTTTCTTT
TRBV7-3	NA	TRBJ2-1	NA	CVSSLGGPVAYNEQFF	TGTGTCAGCAGCTTAGGGGGGCCGGTCGCCTACAATGAGCAGTTCTTC
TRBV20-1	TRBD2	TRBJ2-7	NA	CSAREAAGVDNEQYF	TGCAGTGCTAGGGAGGCGGCGGGGGTCGACAATGAGCAGTACTTC
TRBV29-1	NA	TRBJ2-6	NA	CSVPGSRRGGANVLTF	TGCAGCGTGCCCGGGTCACGACGAGGTGGGGCCAACGTCCTGACTTTC
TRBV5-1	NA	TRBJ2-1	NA	CASSLGDPYEQFF	TGCGCCAGCAGCTTGGGGGATCCCTATGAGCAGTTCTTC
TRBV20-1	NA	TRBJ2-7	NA	CSANSGTRYEQYF	TGCAGTGCTAATTCAGGGACAAGATACGAGCAGTACTTC
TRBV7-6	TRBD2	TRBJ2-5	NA	CASSLVTSGSRETQYF	TGTGCCAGCAGCTTAGTAACTAGCGGGTCTCGGGAGACCCAGTACTTC
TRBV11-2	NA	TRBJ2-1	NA	CASSFVLGRGNLNEQFF	TGTGCCAGCAGCTTTGTTTTGGGCAGGGGTAACCTCAATGAGCAGTTCTTC
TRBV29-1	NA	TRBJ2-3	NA	CSVEAAADRYAYF	TGCAGCGTTGAAGCGGCAGCTGACAGATACGCGTATTTT
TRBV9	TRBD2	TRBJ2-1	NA	CASSPSIAGAGDNEQFF	TGTGCCAGCAGCCCATCTATAGCGGGAGCAGGGGACAATGAGCAGTTCTTC
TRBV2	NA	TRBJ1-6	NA	CASSEVWGNNSPLHF	TGTGCCAGCAGTGAAGTTTGGGGTAATAATTCACCCCTCCACTTT
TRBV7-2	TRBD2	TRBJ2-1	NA	CASSLMPGLGPNEQFF	TGTGCCAGCAGCCTCATGCCGGGACTAGGTCCCAATGAGCAGTTCTTC
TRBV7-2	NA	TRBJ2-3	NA	CASSLMSTDTQYF	TGTGCCAGCAGCCTCATGAGCACAGATACGCAGTATTTT
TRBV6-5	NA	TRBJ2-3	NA	CASKGRGRGSTQYF	TGTGCCAGCAAGGGGCGGGGTAGGGGAAGTACGCAGTATTTT
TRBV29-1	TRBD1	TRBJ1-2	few	CSVGTGPNYGYTF	TGCAGCGTAGGGACAGGACCCAACTATGGCTACACCTTC
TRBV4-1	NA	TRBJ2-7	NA	CASSRDVTERSYEQYF	TGCGCCAGCAGCCGAGATGTCACTGAGAGATCCTACGAGCAGTACTTC
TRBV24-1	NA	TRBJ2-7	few	CATSDLQFSGNSYEQYF	TGTGCCACCAGTGATTTGCAATTTTCCGGCAACTCCTACGAGCAGTACTTC
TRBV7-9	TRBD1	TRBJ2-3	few	CASSAGTGTDTQYF	TGTGCCAGCAGCGCGGGGACAGGGACAGATACGCAGTATTTT
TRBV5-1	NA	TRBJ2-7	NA	CASSPAGYRAYEQYF	TGCGCCAGCAGCCCGGCGGGGTACCGAGCCTACGAGCAGTACTTC
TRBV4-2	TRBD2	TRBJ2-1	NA	CASSQDRQREGVVNEQFF	TGTGCCAGCAGCCAAGATCGTCAGCGGGAGGGCGTTGTCAATGAGCAGTTCTTC
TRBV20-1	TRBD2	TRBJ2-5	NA	CSARDGASGIGTQYF	TGCAGTGCTAGAGATGGGGCTAGCGGAATTGGGACCCAGTACTTC
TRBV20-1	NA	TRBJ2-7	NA	CSARTDSVHEQYF	TGCAGTGCTAGGACAGACTCGGTCCACGAGCAGTACTTC
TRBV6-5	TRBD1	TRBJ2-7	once	CATRTGASYEQYF	TGTGCCACCCGGACAGGGGCCTCCTACGAGCAGTACTTC
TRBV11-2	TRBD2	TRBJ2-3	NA	CASSTGTSGMSTDTQYF	TGTGCCAGCAGCACCGGGACTAGCGGAATGAGCACAGATACGCAGTATTTT
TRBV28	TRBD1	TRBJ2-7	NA	CASSYKDRGRPYEQYF	TGTGCCAGCAGCTACAAGGACAGGGGGCGCCCCTATGAGCAGTACTTC
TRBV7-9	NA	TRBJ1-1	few	CASSLDLSGRNTEAFF	TGTGCCAGCAGCTTAGACTTGTCGGGCCGGAACACTGAAGCTTTCTTT
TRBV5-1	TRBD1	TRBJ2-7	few	CASSDRAHYEQYF	TGCGCCAGCTCTGACAGGGCCCACTACGAGCAGTACTTC
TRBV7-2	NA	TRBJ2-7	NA	CASSPARPSYEQYF	TGTGCCAGCAGCCCCGCACGTCCCTCCTACGAGCAGTACTTC
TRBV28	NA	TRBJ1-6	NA	CASTLSWDSPLHF	TGTGCCAGCACCCTTTCGTGGGATTCACCCCTCCACTTT